The 25 T cell receptor beta chains below come from one sample, sequenced in a study of Ad26.COV2.S vaccination and SARS-CoV-2 variants. Libraries were prepared by immunoSEQ multiplex PCR; TCRdb keeps only in-frame clonotypes and omits some of them. The data contain about 440,000 clones, less than 95% of them singletons. Sample treatment: approximately 18 received Ad26.COV2.S at low or high dose, single or two shots; 5 received placebo; per-sample allocation not given. Sampling occurred on day 63 after the first vaccine or placebo injection. The source was peripheral blood, collected in a trial of Ad26.COV2.S vaccine versus placebo. The source of these receptors is a person between 18 and 65 years old who received the Ad26.COV2.S COVID-19 vaccine or a placebo.

The gene calls are TRBV19 and TRBJ2-7; 8 bases fit TRBD1. Germline V gives CDR1 LNHDA, CDR2 SQIVND (reference sequence). V lost 6 bases and J lost 4; bases outside the gene matches: 8. CDR3 length: 14 amino acids. The CDR3 spells CASRAATGVYEQYF. The CDR3 DNA reads as TGTGCCAGTAGGGCCGCGACAGGGGTGTACGAGCAGTACTTC.

This clone was observed a single time. The J gene is TRBJ2-1, the V gene TRBV28; D is unresolved. There are 12 residues in the CDR3. Between the trimmed V and J ends, which lost 6 bases and 8 bases, there was a span of 11 bases. Looked up from germline, CDR1 is MDHEN and CDR2 is SYDVKM. CDR3 amino acids: CASRSFQDEQFF. CDR3 DNA sequence: TGTGCCAGCAGGAGCTTCCAGGATGAGCAGTTCTTC.

This chain connects TRBV11-2 to TRBJ1-4, with D unclear. Deletions cut 1 base from V and 5 bases from J, with 8 bases between. Germline CDR1 and CDR2: SGHAT and FQNNGV. The CDR3 has 14 residues. CDR3 residues: CASSLVGGNEKLFF. CDR3 DNA sequence: TGTGCCAGCAGCTTAGTCGGAGGGAATGAAAAACTGTTTTTT.

The chain joins TRBV27 to TRBJ2-3; TRBD1 or TRBD2 may be the D gene (5 bases each). The V end lost 6 bases, the J end lost 14 bases, and 18 bases lay between the germline ends. The CDR3 runs to 12 residues. Germline lookup yields CDR1 MNHEY and CDR2 SMNVEV (reference sequence). The CDR3 spells CASRGRPGTPYF. The CDR3 region has the DNA TGTGCCAGCAGGGGACGACCGGGCACACCGTATTTT.

The chain combines TRBV19 with TRBJ2-3; tentatively, D is TRBD2 (6 bases). V was pared by 3 bases and J by 4 bases, with 17 bases between. CDR1 LNHDA and CDR2 SQIVND come from the germline V gene (reference sequence). This CDR3 region has 16 residues. The CDR3 sequence is CASSIPGLTSPDTQYF. The CDR3 nucleotides read TGTGCCAGTAGTATCCCGGGACTGACCTCCCCAGATACGCAGTATTTT.

V gene TRBV6-2 or TRBV6-3 combines with J gene TRBJ2-4, with a weak D call TRBD2 (6 bases). Germline V lookup: CDR1 MNHEY, CDR2 SVGEGT. The CDR3 sequence is 16 residues long. Trimming shortened V by 5 bases and J by 6 bases, and 20 bases separated the two germline ends. CDR3 amino acids: CASSRPLSAGVNIQYF. CDR3 DNA sequence: TGTGCCAGCAGTAGACCCTTGTCAGCGGGCGTAAACATTCAGTACTTC.

The chain has TRBV4-2 and TRBJ1-5, with TRBD1 as a possible D gene (6 bases). Per the germline V gene, CDR1 is LGHNA and CDR2 is YNFKEQ. V lost 5 bases and J lost 5, with 16 bases in between. This CDR3 has 15 amino acids. In DNA form, the CDR3 reads TGTGCCAGCAGCAACCAGGACAGCCCCGATCAGCCCCAGCATTTT. This sequence encodes CASSNQDSPDQPQHF.

This clone came up once. The chain has TRBV27 and TRBJ2-3, with D perhaps given as TRBD1 or TRBD2 (5 bases each). Germline V CDR1 and CDR2: MNHEY, SMNVEV (reference sequence). This CDR3 has 15 amino acids. V was trimmed by 6 bases and J by 3 bases, leaving 16 bases between them. CDR3 bases: TGTGCCAGCAGCCTAGGGGTGAGGGGTACAGATACGCAGTATTTT. Protein sequence: CASSLGVRGTDTQYF.

The rearrangement uses TRBV6-8 and TRBJ2-2; 8 bases line up with TRBD1. CDR1 and CDR2 (germline): MNHGY, SAAAGT. The CDR3 totals 20 residues. The V and J ends lost 0 bases and 0 bases, in that order; junction bases with no gene match: 12. Here the CDR3 reads CASSYSTRTQDRANTGELFF. The CDR3 coding sequence is TGTGCCAGCAGTTACTCGACGAGGACTCAGGACAGGGCGAACACCGGGGAGCTGTTTTTT.

The chain carries TRBV6-5 and TRBJ1-5, with D possibly matching TRBD1 (6 bases). The CDR3 contains 14 residues. V was cut by 5 bases and J by 2 bases, with 10 bases left in between. CDR1 is MNHEY and CDR2 is SVGAGI in the germline V gene. The CDR3 protein is CASSTTGRNQPQHF. CDR3 DNA sequence: TGTGCCAGCAGTACTACAGGGCGCAATCAGCCCCAGCATTTT.

The V call is TRBV19, the J call TRBJ2-2; 14 bases map to TRBD2. CDR3 length equals 16 residues. With 8 bases clipped from V and 6 bases from J, the junction kept 8 bases outside the gene matches. From germline, CDR1 is LNHDA and CDR2 SQIVND (reference sequence). The CDR3 coding sequence is TGTGCCAGTTCCCGGCCGGGACTAGCGGGGGCCGGGGAGCTGTTTTTT. It codes for CASSRPGLAGAGELFF. The full variable domain, completed using reference TRBV19 and TRBJ2-2, is DGGITQSPKYLFRKEGQNVTLSCEQNLNHDAMYWYRQDPGQGLRLIYYSQIVNDFQKGDIAEGYSVSREKKESFPLTVTSAQKNPTAFYLCASSRPGLAGAGELFFGEGSRLTVL.

This clone was counted a few times. Different DNA sequences within this sample yield the same CDR3. The chain has TRBV7-2 and TRBJ2-3; D unclear. CDR1 and CDR2 (germline): SGHTA, FQGNSA. This CDR3 is built from 12 residues. Trimming stripped 1 base from V and 3 bases from J, with 2 bases between. CDR3 region: CASSLGTDTQYF. In DNA, the CDR3 is TGTGCCAGCAGCTTAGGGACAGATACGCAGTATTTT.

The rearrangement joins TRBV28 to TRBJ1-2; 7 bases are shared with TRBD1. With 2 bases clipped from V and 5 bases from J, the junction kept 5 bases outside the gene matches. Per germline, CDR1 MDHEN and CDR2 SYDVKM. The CDR3 has 14 amino acids. CDR3: CASSLRGGAYGYTF. The CDR3 DNA is TGTGCCAGCAGTTTAAGAGGGGGCGCATATGGCTACACCTTC.

V is TRBV9 and J is TRBJ2-1; no reliable D call. Trimming took 0 bases from V and 0 from J, leaving 10 bases between them. This CDR3 is 16 amino acids long. Germline-derived CDR1 and CDR2 are SGDLS and YYNGEE. CDR3 DNA sequence: TGTGCCAGCAGCGTAGCTACGGACCCCTCCTACAATGAGCAGTTCTTC. Protein sequence: CASSVATDPSYNEQFF.

The genes are TRBV18 and TRBJ2-5; D might be TRBD2 (5 bases). This CDR3 is built from 13 residues. The V end was cut by 6 bases, the J end by 5 bases, with 13 bases between. Germline V CDR1 and CDR2: KGHSH, LQKENI. The CDR3 DNA sequence: TGTGCCAGCTCTCTCCGGGGTCCGGAGACCCAGTACTTC. It codes for CASSLRGPETQYF.

V gene TRBV12-3 or TRBV12-4 combines with J gene TRBJ2-1; either TRBD1 or TRBD2 may fit D (5 bases each). Deletions cut 7 bases from V and 7 bases from J, with 11 bases between. The CDR3 is 12 residues long. The CDR3 DNA follows: TGTGCCAGCACCCCGGGACGAAATGAGCAGTTCTTC. Amino acid sequence: CASTPGRNEQFF.

This chain uses TRBV3-1 (or the pseudogene TRBV3-2) with TRBJ2-7; 7 positions match TRBD2. Per germline, CDR1 LGHDT and CDR2 YNNKEL (reference sequence). The CDR3 is 14 residues long. V lost 8 bases and J lost 1; bases outside the gene matches: 8. The CDR3 reads CASGRERSSYEQYF. The CDR3 coding sequence is TGTGCCAGCGGGCGGGAGCGGTCGTCCTACGAGCAGTACTTC.

The chain joins TRBV12-3 or TRBV12-4 to TRBJ2-7; D perhaps matches TRBD1 (5 bases). V lost 0 bases and J lost 6, with 9 bases in between. The CDR3 spans 13 residues. CDR3 sequence: CASSLALRGEQYF. The CDR3 region has the DNA TGTGCCAGCAGTTTAGCGCTTAGGGGCGAGCAGTACTTC.

The chain employs TRBV27 and TRBJ2-4; 7 bases match TRBD1. CDR3 length: 14 amino acids. CDR1 MNHEY and CDR2 SMNVEV come from the germline V gene (reference sequence). V lost 6 bases and J lost 2; bases outside the gene matches: 4. The CDR3 nucleotides read TGTGCCAGCAGAGGGGGCGCTTCCAAAAACATTCAGTACTTC. As protein: CASRGGASKNIQYF.

This sequence joins TRBV7-3 and TRBJ1-2; 9 nucleotides agree with TRBD1. The V and J ends lost 5 bases and 6 bases, in that order; junction bases with no gene match: 10. The CDR3 covers 15 residues. Germline V gives CDR1 SGHTA, CDR2 FQGTGA. The CDR3 nucleotides read TGTGCCAGCAGCCCAGGACAGGGGAACTCCAATGGCTACACCTTC. It encodes CASSPGQGNSNGYTF.

This chain links TRBV4-3 with TRBJ2-5; unclear D gene. V lost 0 bases to trimming and J lost 9 bases, with 17 bases between them. CDR1 is LGHNA, CDR2 YSLEER, per germline. This CDR3 spans 15 amino acids. The CDR3 is CASSQDLSPITAQYF. As DNA, the CDR3 is TGCGCCAGCAGCCAAGATCTCTCCCCTATTACGGCCCAGTACTTC.

The V and J genes are TRBV19 and TRBJ2-2; D possibly uses TRBD1 or TRBD2 (5 bases each). Trimming shortened V by 2 bases and J by 4 bases, and 8 bases separated the two germline ends. Germline CDR1 and CDR2: LNHDA and SQIVND (reference sequence). The CDR3 is 14 amino acids. The CDR3 region is CASSITGATGELFF. The CDR3 nucleotides read TGTGCCAGTAGTATAACCGGGGCCACCGGGGAGCTGTTTTTT.

This chain uses TRBV7-9 with TRBJ1-2; no reliable D call. The CDR3 consists of 15 residues. With 3 bases removed from V and 3 bases from J, the gap between germline ends came to 14 bases. The germline V gene has CDR1 SEHNR and CDR2 FQNEAQ (reference sequence). CDR3 residues: CASSFLEGRDYGYTF. In DNA, the CDR3 is TGTGCCAGCAGCTTCCTCGAAGGGAGGGACTATGGCTACACCTTC.

The rearrangement links TRBV7-2 to TRBJ2-7, with no clear D. This CDR3 has 13 residues. Trimming pared 2 bases from V and 8 bases from J, leaving 13 bases between. Looked up from germline, CDR1 is SGHTA and CDR2 is FQGNSA. The CDR3 here is CASSLSVPGQQYF. Here the CDR3 DNA reads TGTGCCAGCAGCTTAAGCGTCCCCGGACAGCAGTACTTC.

The chain combines TRBV6-1 with TRBJ2-1; D uncertain. Per germline, CDR1 MNHNS and CDR2 SASEGT. Trimming removed 0 bases from V and 4 bases from J, with 10 bases in between. This CDR3 region has 15 residues. In DNA, the CDR3 is TGTGCCAGCAGTGAAGCTCCACAAACTTACAATGAGCAGTTCTTC. Protein: CASSEAPQTYNEQFF.